At least ten counts were recorded for the clone carrying this T cell receptor (beta chain). Its antigen is undetermined. A single record per CDR3 protein comes from TCRdb applying MiXCR to the reads. The data show over 250,000 distinct CDR3 sequences, with under 25% seen just once and under 25% held by the top ten. The source of the sample is a study of T cell repertoires in cytomegalovirus infection. Study details: The authors used CMV epitopes that were HLA-C-restricted (recently identified) and HLA-B-restricted (well studied).

Findings and limits, study-wide: Across the ex vivo response, the dominant clonotypes were HLA-C-restricted CMV-specific TCR beta clonotypes.

Germline V lookup: CDR1 MDHEN, CDR2 SYDVKM. The CDR3 spans 15 residues. With 2 bases clipped from V and 5 bases from J, the junction kept 8 bases outside the gene matches. The rearrangement joins TRBV28 to TRBJ1-1, with 7 bases that match TRBD1. The sequence came from a human donor in good health (CMV status not recorded). Some clones in this sample may be carry-over from other donors' samples. The sample was cultured PBMCs, taken from culture after CMV antigen stimulation. The DNA for the CDR3 is TGTGCCAGCAGTTTAAGACAGGGTTGGCGGACTGAAGCTTTCTTT. It translates to CASSLRQGWRTEAFF. The full variable domain, rest sourced from reference TRBV28 and TRBJ1-1, is DVKVTQSSRYLVKRTGEKVFLECVQDMDHENMFWYRQDPGLGLRLIYFSYDVKMKEKGDIPEGYSVSREKKERFSLILESASTNQTSMYLCASSLRQGWRTEAFFGQGTRLTVV.